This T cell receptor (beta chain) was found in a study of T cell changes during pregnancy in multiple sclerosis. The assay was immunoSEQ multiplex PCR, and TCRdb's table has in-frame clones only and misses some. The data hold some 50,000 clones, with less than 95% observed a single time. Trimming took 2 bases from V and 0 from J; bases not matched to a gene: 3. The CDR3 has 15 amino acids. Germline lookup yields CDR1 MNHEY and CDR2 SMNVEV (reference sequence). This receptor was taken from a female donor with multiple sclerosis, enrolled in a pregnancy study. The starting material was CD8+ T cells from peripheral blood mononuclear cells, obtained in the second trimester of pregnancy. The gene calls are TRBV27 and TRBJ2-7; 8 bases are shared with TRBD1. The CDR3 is CASSLTTGGSYEQYF. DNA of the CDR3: TGTGCCAGCAGTTTAACCACAGGGGGCTCCTACGAGCAGTACTTC.